Presented here are 20 T cell receptor beta chains from one specimen sequenced in a study of blood T cell repertoires in COVID-19. Sequenced by immunoSEQ multiplex PCR; TCRdb stores in-frame clones only, minus some. The sample carries more than 50,000 clones, approximately 88% recorded once. The sample was peripheral blood. The receptors were sampled from a human donor in a cohort sampled during active COVID-19.

This sequence joins TRBV6-1 and TRBJ2-1; TRBD2 matches at 16 bases. The CDR3 runs to 16 residues. The trim removed 4 bases at V and 10 bases at J, leaving 7 bases unmatched. Germline V gene sequence: CDR1 MNHNS, CDR2 SASEGT. In DNA form, the CDR3 reads TGTGCCAGCAGTGGTGCCGGGACTAGCGGGGGGGCCGAGCAGTTCTTC. Translated, it gives CASSGAGTSGGAEQFF.

This chain uses TRBV9 with TRBJ2-7; 9 bases agree with TRBD1. The CDR3 loop spans 14 amino acids. Germline-derived CDR1 and CDR2 are SGDLS and YYNGEE. The ends lost 4 bases at V and 5 bases at J; junction bases unmatched: 7. The CDR3 is CASSLGQGNHEQYF. As DNA, the CDR3 is TGTGCCAGCAGCTTGGGACAGGGTAACCACGAGCAGTACTTC.

This rearrangement joins TRBV28 to TRBJ2-7, with 8 bases aligning to TRBD1. CDR3 length: 14 residues. Germline V gene data show CDR1 as MDHEN and CDR2 as SYDVKM. The ends lost 7 bases at V and 1 base at J; junction bases unmatched: 6. CDR3 protein: CASTLTGASYEQYF. CDR3 bases: TGTGCCAGCACCCTGACAGGGGCATCCTACGAGCAGTACTTC.

This clone was found once. The rearrangement joins TRBV3-1 (or the pseudogene TRBV3-2) to TRBJ1-2, with a possible D match to TRBD1 (5 bases). The CDR3 is 15 residues long. V was shortened by 4 bases and J by 7 bases, with 19 bases between the two germline ends. Germline V lookup: CDR1 LGHDT, CDR2 YNNKEL (reference sequence). The DNA for the CDR3 is TGTGCCAGCAGCCCCGGGGGAGGGAGTTACTCTGGCTACACCTTC. Translated, it gives CASSPGGGSYSGYTF.

This chain's CDR3 is CATSDLPRDRAWFGSYNSPLHF. DNA of the CDR3: TGTGCCACCAGTGATTTGCCCCGGGACAGGGCTTGGTTTGGTTCCTATAATTCACCCCTCCACTTT. The gene calls are TRBV24-1 and TRBJ1-6, with 9 bases matching TRBD1. After removal of 0 bases from V and 1 base from J, the junction contained 15 bases not matched to a gene. The CDR3 extends over 22 amino acids. In germline, CDR1 is KGHDR, CDR2 SFDVKD.

Details on this clone: No conserved phenylalanine or tryptophan ends this CDR3, so it is likely a read error. The DNA is omitted, as the CDR3 cannot be located on it reliably, and the CDR3 follows TCRdb's listing. The chain employs TRBV10-3 and TRBJ2-7; the table's D call of TRBD1 was not tested on the DNA. The CDR3 contains 8 residues when both ends are counted. The V gene's germline CDR1 is ENHRY and CDR2 SYGVKD. The CDR3: CAIPRASL.

The chain recombines TRBV27 with TRBJ2-7; 8 nucleotides agree with TRBD1. The ends lost 6 bases at V and 0 bases at J; junction bases unmatched: 13. Germline V gives CDR1 MNHEY, CDR2 SMNVEV (reference sequence). This CDR3 is built from 17 residues. For the CDR3, the DNA is TGTGCCAGCAGGTGGGCAGGGGGCTCTTCGAGCTCCTACGAGCAGTACTTC. It yields the protein CASRWAGGSSSSYEQYF.

A single count supports this clone. The V call is TRBV7-8, the J call TRBJ1-2, with 9 bases matching TRBD1. The V gene's germline CDR1 is SGHVS and CDR2 FQNEAQ. CDR3 length: 12 residues. The junction had 1 base not matched to a gene; V was cut back by 5 bases and J by 6 bases. The CDR3 protein is CASSRDRDGYTF. For the CDR3, the DNA is TGTGCCAGCAGCCGGGACAGGGATGGCTACACCTTC.

This rearrangement joins TRBV15 to TRBJ1-1; D remains ambiguous. Trimming pared 1 base from V and 3 bases from J, leaving 3 bases between. The CDR3 covers 12 residues. Germline V gives CDR1 LNHNV, CDR2 YYDKDF (reference sequence). The CDR3 nucleotides read TGTGCCACCAGCAGAGTCGACACTGAAGCTTTCTTT. Amino acids: CATSRVDTEAFF.

The V gene is TRBV19, the J gene TRBJ2-3; possible D gene TRBD2, 6 bases. The CDR3 contains 16 residues. V lost 9 bases and J 2 bases, leaving 21 bases between the germline ends. The germline CDR1 and CDR2 sequences are LNHDA and SQIVND (reference sequence). In DNA form, the CDR3 reads TGTGCCAGACCCGGCGTTAGCGGCAGACACACAGATACGCAGTATTTT. Encoded protein: CARPGVSGRHTDTQYF.

The CDR3 DNA reads TGCGCCAGCAGCCAAGAGAAGATAGCGGGGGGGGCCGGGTACAATGAGCAGTTCTTC. Protein product: CASSQEKIAGGAGYNEQFF. The J gene is TRBJ2-1, the V gene TRBV4-3; 11 nucleotides line up with TRBD2. The germline CDR1 and CDR2 sequences are LGHNA and YSLEER. This CDR3 has 19 amino acids. J lost 4 bases, V lost 0 bases, and 11 bases had no gene match.

The V gene is TRBV4-2, the J gene TRBJ2-7; TRBD2 matches at 7 bases. V was clipped by 1 base and J by 4 bases; unmatched bases: 4. The CDR3 is made up of 14 amino acids. Germline CDR1 LGHNA, CDR2 YNFKEQ. CDR3 sequence reads: CASSQAGGRYEQYF. DNA for the CDR3: TGTGCCAGCAGCCAAGCGGGGGGACGTTACGAGCAGTACTTC.

The chain employs TRBV10-2 and TRBJ2-3; no definite D call. This CDR3 is built from 12 residues. Between the trimmed V and J ends, which lost 3 bases and 5 bases, there was a span of 6 bases. From germline, CDR1 is WSHSY and CDR2 SAAADI. CDR3 residues: CASSDVVDTQYF. The DNA of the CDR3 is TGCGCCAGCAGTGACGTCGTAGATACGCAGTATTTT.

This clone showed up just once. The V call is TRBV13, the J call TRBJ1-4, with TRBD1 as a possible D gene (6 bases). Between the trimmed V and J ends, which lost 6 bases and 6 bases, there was a span of 14 bases. The CDR3 totals 14 residues. Germline V CDR1 and CDR2: PRHDT, FYEKMQ (reference sequence). For the CDR3, the DNA is TGTGCCAGCAGTCTGGGCGCAGGGGATGAAAAACTGTTTTTT. Its protein product is CASSLGAGDEKLFF.

The table lists this clone with a few counts. The chain recombines TRBV7-9 with TRBJ1-1, with D possibly TRBD1 on 6 matching bases. CDR1 and CDR2 (germline): SEHNR, FQNEAQ (reference sequence). The CDR3 is 13 residues long. Trimming took off 5 bases at V and 2 bases at J, with 9 bases between the two ends. CDR3 coding DNA: TGTGCCAGCAGCGTACAGGGAAACACTGAAGCTTTCTTT. Its translation is CASSVQGNTEAFF.

The rearrangement links TRBV7-8 to TRBJ2-1; D uncertain. The V end lost 2 bases, the J end lost 4 bases, and 12 bases lay between the germline ends. From germline, CDR1 is SGHVS and CDR2 FQNEAQ. This CDR3 comprises 15 residues. CDR3 in amino acids: CASSLMAVSYNEQFF. The CDR3 DNA reads TGTGCCAGCAGCTTAATGGCCGTGTCATACAATGAGCAGTTCTTC.

In this sample, this clone turned up once. Here the CDR3 reads CASSVQGNNSPLHF. The DNA of the CDR3 is TGTGCCAGCAGCGTACAGGGGAATAATTCACCCCTCCACTTT. The chain carries TRBV7-2 and TRBJ1-6; TRBD1 matches 7 bases. Trimming cost V 5 bases and J 5 bases; bases outside gene matches: 3. The CDR3 covers 14 residues. Germline assignment: CDR1 SGHTA and CDR2 FQGNSA. Full variable domain (remainder filled in from reference TRBV7-2 and TRBJ1-6): GAGVSQSPSNKVTEKGKDVELRCDPISGHTALYWYRQSLGQGLEFLIYFQGNSAPDKSGLPSDRFSAERTGGSVSTLTIQRTQQEDSAVYLCASSVQGNNSPLHFGNGTRLTVT.

The chain links TRBV6-5 to TRBJ2-5, with 8 bases lining up with TRBD1. The CDR3 consists of 14 residues. Germline-derived CDR1 and CDR2 are MNHEY and SVGAGI. V gave up 5 bases and J gave up 5 bases; unmatched junction bases: 7. In DNA, the CDR3 is TGTGCCAGCAGTCCCTTGGCAGGGGGCGAGACCCAGTACTTC. Translation: CASSPLAGGETQYF.

The gene calls are TRBV11-2 and TRBJ2-3, with a weak D call TRBD2 (6 bases). The germline V and J ends were trimmed by 1 base and 4 bases, with 9 bases remaining between them. Germline loops: CDR1 SGHAT, CDR2 FQNNGV. This CDR3 has 14 residues. This CDR3 reads CASSLVGGADTQYF. Written as DNA, the CDR3 is TGTGCCAGCAGCTTAGTGGGAGGAGCAGATACGCAGTATTTT.

This sequence joins TRBV19 and TRBJ2-1, with 7 positions matching TRBD2. Germline trimming cut 3 bases from V and 1 base from J; bases unmatched to any gene: 3. The CDR3 spans 15 residues. Looked up from germline, CDR1 is LNHDA and CDR2 is SQIVND (reference sequence). DNA of the CDR3: TGTGCCAGTAGTATGGGCGGGAGATCCTACAATGAGCAGTTCTTC. It is translated as CASSMGGRSYNEQFF.